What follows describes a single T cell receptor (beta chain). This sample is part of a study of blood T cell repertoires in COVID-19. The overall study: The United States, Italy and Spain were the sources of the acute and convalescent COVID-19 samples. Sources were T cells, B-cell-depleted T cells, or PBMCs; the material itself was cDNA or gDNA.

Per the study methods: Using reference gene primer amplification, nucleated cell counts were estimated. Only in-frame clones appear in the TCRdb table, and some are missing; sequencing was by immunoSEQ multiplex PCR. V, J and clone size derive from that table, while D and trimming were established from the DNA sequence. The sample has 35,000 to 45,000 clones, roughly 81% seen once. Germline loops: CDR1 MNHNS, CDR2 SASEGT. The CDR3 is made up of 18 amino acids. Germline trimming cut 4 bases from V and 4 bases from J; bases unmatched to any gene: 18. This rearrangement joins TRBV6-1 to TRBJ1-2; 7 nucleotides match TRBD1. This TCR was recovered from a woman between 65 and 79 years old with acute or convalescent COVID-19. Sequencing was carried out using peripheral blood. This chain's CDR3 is CASSGRDSRNRLTYGYTF. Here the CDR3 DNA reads TGTGCCAGCAGTGGCCGGGACAGTCGCAATCGCCTCACCTATGGCTACACCTTC.